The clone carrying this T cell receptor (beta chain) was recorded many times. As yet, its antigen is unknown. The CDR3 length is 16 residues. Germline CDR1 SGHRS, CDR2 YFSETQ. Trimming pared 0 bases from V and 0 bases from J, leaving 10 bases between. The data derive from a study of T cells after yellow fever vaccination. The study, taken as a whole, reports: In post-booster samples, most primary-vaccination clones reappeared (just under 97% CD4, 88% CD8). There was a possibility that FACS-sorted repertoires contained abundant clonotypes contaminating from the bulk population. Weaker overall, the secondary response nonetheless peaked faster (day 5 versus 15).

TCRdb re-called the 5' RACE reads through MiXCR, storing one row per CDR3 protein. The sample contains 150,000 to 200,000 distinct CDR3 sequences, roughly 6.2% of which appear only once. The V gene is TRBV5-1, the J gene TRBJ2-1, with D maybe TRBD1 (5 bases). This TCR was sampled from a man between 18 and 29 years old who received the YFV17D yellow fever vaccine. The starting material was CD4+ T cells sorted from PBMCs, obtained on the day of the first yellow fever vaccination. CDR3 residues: CASSLDGTGSYNEQFF. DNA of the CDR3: TGCGCCAGCAGCTTGGATGGTACAGGCTCCTACAATGAGCAGTTCTTC. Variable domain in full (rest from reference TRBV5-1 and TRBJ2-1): KAGVTQTPRYLIKTRGQQVTLSCSPISGHRSVSWYQQTPGQGLQFLFEYFSETQRNKGNFPGRFSGRQFSNSRSEMNVSTLELGDSALYLCASSLDGTGSYNEQFFGPGTRLTVL.